This T cell receptor (beta chain) is drawn from a study of tumor-infiltrating lymphocytes in primary liver carcinoma. Study as a whole: Through surgical resection, the patients' primary liver carcinoma was treated.

With approximately 500 ng total RNA as template and a constant-region primer, TCR beta cDNA was made. Modified slightly, ARM-PCR produced TCR beta libraries over three nested multiplex PCR rounds. Primers for the first two PCR rounds were TRBV1-TRBV30 forward primers and a C-beta reverse primer (approximately 9 cycles per round). One entry per CDR3 protein, called by TCRdb with MiXCR from the multiplex PCR reads. This sample yields 310,000 or so distinct CDR3 sequences, of which almost 65% are seen a single time; about 6% belongs to the top ten. Regarding this clonotype: A read error may be the cause here, since a much bigger clone is one base away.

RNA was extracted from whole blood without cell sorting, alongside germline DNA. Per germline, CDR1 MNHEY and CDR2 SVGEGT. This CDR3 has 15 residues. V was clipped by 4 bases and J by 0 bases, with 13 bases between them. The sequence derives from a man between 40 and 49 years old with primary liver carcinoma and hepatitis B virus infection. Sequenced input: peripheral blood. This chain joins TRBV6-2 or TRBV6-3 and TRBJ2-7; D uncertain. The CDR3 region has the DNA TGTGCCAGCAGTTGGTGGGCCTTAGACTCCTACGAGCAGTACTTC. It encodes CASSWWALDSYEQYF.